This T cell receptor (beta chain) was captured in a study of CD8 T cells in Susac syndrome. General observations from the study: Within Susac syndrome CD4+ T cell repertoires, clonal expansion was not evident.

This CDR3 has 11 amino acids. V lost 5 bases to trimming and J lost 5 bases, with 6 bases between them. Germline lookup yields CDR1 SEHNR and CDR2 FQNEAQ (reference sequence). Of note for this clonotype: The antigen remains undetermined.

Reverse transcription of about 0.5 to 1 ug RNA was carried out with random hexamers. immunoSEQ multiplex PCR amplified TCR beta CDR3 across 54 Vbeta, 13 Jbeta. TCRdb used MiXCR to reprocess the immunoSEQ multiplex PCR reads, holding one entry per CDR3 protein. The data show some 150,000 distinct CDR3 sequences, approximately 94% seen once. The clonotype originates from a human donor with Susac syndrome. The chain uses TRBV7-9 and TRBJ1-1; D gene uncertain. The sample consisted of CD4+ T cells from PBMCs. The CDR3, as DNA: TGTGCCAGCAGCCCGACAACTGAAGCTTTCTTT. Amino acids: CASSPTTEAFF.